Sequencing of this T cell receptor beta chain was carried out in a study of blood T cell repertoires in COVID-19. About the study: COVID-19 samples, acute and convalescent, were from the United States, Italy and Spain.

Authors' methods: Reference gene primer amplification in the assay estimated nucleated cell counts. This table comes from immunoSEQ multiplex PCR, and its TCRdb copy is limited to in-frame clones, with some not included. V and J calls and clone size are as listed in that table; D and trimming were resolved from the DNA. The profile shows roughly 100,000 clones, more than 75% of them singletons. Germline lookup yields CDR1 MNHEY and CDR2 SVGAGI. CDR3 length equals 11 residues. Trimming cost V 9 bases and J 4 bases, with 9 bases left between them. The sequenced material came from peripheral blood. The sequence derives from a man aged 55 to 70 with active or convalescent COVID-19. V usage is TRBV6-5 and J usage is TRBJ1-1; D remains unclear. The CDR3 DNA reads as TGTGCCAGTAGAGAGGGCACTGAAGCTTTCTTT. Its translation is CASREGTEAFF.